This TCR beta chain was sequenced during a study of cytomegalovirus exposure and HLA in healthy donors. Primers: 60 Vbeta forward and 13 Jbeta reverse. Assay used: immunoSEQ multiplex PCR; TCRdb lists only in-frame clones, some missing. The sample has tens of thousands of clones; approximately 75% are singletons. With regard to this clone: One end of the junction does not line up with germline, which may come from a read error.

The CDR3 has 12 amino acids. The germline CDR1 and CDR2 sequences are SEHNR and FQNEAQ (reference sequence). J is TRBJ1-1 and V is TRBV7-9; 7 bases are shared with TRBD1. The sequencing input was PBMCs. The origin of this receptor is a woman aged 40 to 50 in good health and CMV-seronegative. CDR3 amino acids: CSSSPGGTEAFF. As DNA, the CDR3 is TGTTCCAGCAGCCCAGGGGGCACTGAAGCTTTCTTT.